The 9 T cell receptor beta chains reported below all come from one sample, sequenced in a study of CD8 T cells in Susac syndrome. Random hexamers were used to reverse transcribe the RNA input (roughly 0.5 to 1 ug). TCRdb reprocessed the immunoSEQ multiplex PCR reads via MiXCR and lists one record per CDR3 protein. The sample has about 100,000 distinct CDR3 sequences; approximately 95% are singletons. Sequencing was performed on CD8+ T cells from PBMCs. These receptors all come from a human donor with Susac syndrome.

The V gene is TRBV7-9, the J gene TRBJ2-7; D assignment may be TRBD1 or TRBD2 (5 bases each). Trimming shortened V by 4 bases and J by 3 bases, and 7 bases separated the two germline ends. The CDR3 extends over 12 amino acids. From germline, CDR1 is SEHNR and CDR2 FQNEAQ (reference sequence). CDR3 protein: CASSWDVYEQYF. The DNA for the CDR3 is TGTGCCAGCAGCTGGGACGTCTACGAGCAGTACTTC.

The chain employs TRBV9 and TRBJ2-2, with TRBD2 matching 8 bases. CDR1 and CDR2 from the germline V gene are SGDLS and YYNGEE. The CDR3 covers 14 residues. The ends lost 0 bases at V and 12 bases at J; junction bases unmatched: 7. CDR3 in amino acids: CASSVGGRTDKLFF. DNA of the CDR3: TGTGCCAGCAGCGTAGGCGGGAGGACCGATAAGCTGTTTTTT. The full variable domain, rest sourced from reference TRBV9 and TRBJ2-2, is DSGVTQTPKHLITATGQRVTLRCSPRSGDLSVYWYQQSLDQGLQFLIQYYNGEERAKGNILERFSAQQFPDLHSELNLSSLELGDSALYFCASSVGGRTDKLFFGEGSRLTVL.

J is TRBJ2-5 and V is TRBV3-1; the D gene is possibly TRBD2 (6 bases). This CDR3 has 13 residues. Per the germline V gene, CDR1 is LGHDT and CDR2 is YNNKEL (reference sequence). Trimming removed 5 bases from V and 5 bases from J, with 12 bases in between. The CDR3, as DNA: TGTGCCAGCAGCAAGATAGGGAGGGAGACCCAGTACTTC. Amino acid sequence: CASSKIGRETQYF.

J is TRBJ1-5 and V is TRBV12-3 or TRBV12-4; D is ambiguous. CDR3 length: 13 residues. V shed 4 bases and J shed 4 bases, with 8 bases lying between them. The CDR3 coding sequence is TGTGCCAGCAGTTCCCAGAGGAATCAGCCCCAGCATTTT. This translates into CASSSQRNQPQHF.

The J gene is TRBJ2-3, the V gene TRBV6-5; perhaps D is TRBD1 or TRBD2 (5 bases each). CDR3 length: 14 residues. Trimming took off 6 bases at V and 6 bases at J, with 16 bases between the two ends. The germline CDR1 and CDR2 sequences are MNHEY and SVGAGI. CDR3 sequence (DNA): TGTGCCAGCAGCCACGGGGACGCGGAGGATACGCAGTATTTT. Translated: CASSHGDAEDTQYF.

The gene calls are TRBV5-6 and TRBJ1-2, with unresolved D. Germline assignment: CDR1 SGHDT and CDR2 YYEEEE. This CDR3 is built from 13 residues. V lost 4 bases to trimming and J lost 7 bases, with 14 bases between them. The CDR3 loop reads CASSRNGPGGYTF. CDR3 bases: TGTGCCAGCAGCCGGAACGGACCTGGTGGCTACACCTTC.

This chain joins TRBV5-6 and TRBJ2-5; 7 nucleotides line up with TRBD1. This CDR3 is 14 amino acids long. Losses at the gene ends were 1 base for V and 2 bases for J; bases not matched to a gene: 2. Germline assignment: CDR1 SGHDT and CDR2 YYEEEE. The CDR3 nucleotides read TGTGCCAGCAGCTTGAGGGGGCGGCAAGAGACCCAGTACTTC. Translated: CASSLRGRQETQYF.

The CDR3 nucleotides read TGTGCCAGCAGTGTTTTACGGACTGAAGCTTTCTTT. Its translation: CASSVLRTEAFF. The chain carries TRBV2 and TRBJ1-1; unclear D gene. V was cut by 4 bases and J by 5 bases, with 8 bases left in between. Germline V gives CDR1 SNHLY, CDR2 FYNNEI. The CDR3 extends over 12 amino acids.

V and J are TRBV12-3 or TRBV12-4 and TRBJ2-7; tentative D call: TRBD2 (5 bases). Trimming cost V 8 bases and J 7 bases, with 9 bases left between them. This CDR3 has 10 residues. CDR3 DNA sequence: TGTGCCAGCGGAGGCGGAGAGCAGTACTTC. Its translation: CASGGGEQYF.